The clone carrying this T cell receptor (beta chain) was seen a handful of times. What it recognizes is unknown. The junction had 9 bases not matched to a gene; V was cut back by 2 bases and J by 7 bases. This CDR3 contains 16 residues. From germline, CDR1 is MNHEY and CDR2 SMNVEV (reference sequence). The data derive from a study of cytomegalovirus exposure and HLA in healthy donors. With 60 Vbeta and 13 Jbeta primers, the PCR was carried out. Data came from immunoSEQ multiplex PCR; TCRdb stores just in-frame clones and leaves some out. Of about 170,000 clones listed, around 80% are singletons. Study-level findings and limits: A later analysis linked a missense variant in DCLRE1C to the trimming of TCR beta V and J genes. A prior analysis recorded that most TCR beta V segments were productive about 90% or about 30% of the time.

This chain uses TRBV27 with TRBJ1-4; 8 positions match TRBD1. Specimen: PBMCs. The sequence was obtained from a male donor in good health and CMV-seronegative. The CDR3 reads CASSLIQGEEGEKLFF. CDR3 DNA: TGTGCCAGCAGTTTAATACAGGGGGAAGAGGGTGAAAAACTGTTTTTT.